The 8 T cell receptor beta chains listed next were all sequenced from one sample in a study of OX40 agonist ivuxolimab in advanced cancers. Clones were sequenced by immunoSEQ multiplex PCR, and TCRdb holds only the in-frame ones, with some missing. The sample records tens of thousands of clones, about 87% being singletons. Sequences were derived from CD4+ or CD8+ T cells sorted from blood, sampled in a trial of the OX40 agonist ivuxolimab. The source of these receptors is an adult with an advanced solid tumor such as melanoma, head and neck, liver or kidney cancer.

The gene calls are TRBV6-1 and TRBJ2-7, with D unclear. Trimming took 8 bases from V and 3 from J, leaving 11 bases between them. The CDR3 sequence is 12 residues long. Germline loops: CDR1 MNHNS, CDR2 SASEGT. CDR3 nucleotide sequence: TGTGCCAGCTGTGGAGTAGGCTACGAGCAGTACTTC. It codes for CASCGVGYEQYF.

J is TRBJ2-3 and V is TRBV30; 7 bases are shared with TRBD2. The CDR3 consists of 16 residues. Germline V CDR1 and CDR2: GTSNPN, SVGIG (reference sequence). With V trimmed by 4 bases and J by 3 bases, 13 bases remained unmatched. The CDR3 bases are TGTGCCTGGACTTTAGGTGCGGGAGTCGGGACAGATACGCAGTATTTT. Its protein product is CAWTLGAGVGTDTQYF.

In this sample, this clone turned up once. The rearrangement joins TRBV7-3 to TRBJ2-1, with no clear D. Germline lookup yields CDR1 SGHTA and CDR2 FQGTGA. CDR3 length: 15 residues. Deletions cut 2 bases from V and 4 bases from J, with 12 bases between. The CDR3 is CASSLESVGYNEQFF. In DNA, the CDR3 is TGTGCCAGCAGCTTAGAGTCCGTGGGGTACAATGAGCAGTTCTTC.

The J gene is TRBJ1-2, the V gene TRBV7-2; D is uncertain. The V gene lost 5 bases and the J gene lost 7 bases, with 17 bases spanning the gap. The V gene's germline CDR1 is SGHTA and CDR2 FQGNSA. This CDR3 is 14 amino acids long. CDR3 sequence: CASSLLGREGGYTF. The CDR3 bases are TGTGCCAGCAGCCTCCTCGGACGGGAGGGTGGCTACACCTTC.

The gene calls are TRBV19 and TRBJ2-2; TRBD2 matches at 9 bases. Germline CDR1 reads LNHDA; CDR2 reads SQIVND (reference sequence). V gave up 8 bases and J gave up 7 bases; unmatched junction bases: 11. This CDR3 contains 15 residues. The CDR3 bases are TGTGCCAGTCGTAGGATAGCGGGAGTAGACGGGGAGCTGTTTTTT. Translation: CASRRIAGVDGELFF.

This clone was recorded once. The V and J genes are TRBV2 and TRBJ1-6; a weak D match, TRBD1 (5 bases). The CDR3 sequence is 15 residues long. The germline CDR1 and CDR2 sequences are SNHLY and FYNNEI. The V and J ends lost 6 bases and 9 bases respectively, with 18 bases between them. CDR3 in amino acids: CASRMDIGVGSPLHF. The DNA of the CDR3 is TGTGCCAGCAGGATGGATATAGGGGTGGGTTCACCCCTCCACTTT.

This clone has more than one count but fewer than ten. The chain employs TRBV6-5 and TRBJ1-2, with 8 positions matching TRBD1. This CDR3 is built from 13 residues. The junction had 2 bases not matched to a gene; V was cut back by 6 bases and J by 2 bases. Germline V CDR1 and CDR2: MNHEY, SVGAGI. CDR3 sequence (DNA): TGTGCCAGCAGCCGGGACAGGAACTATGGCTACACCTTC. As protein: CASSRDRNYGYTF.

The rearrangement links TRBV5-5 to TRBJ1-5; a possible D gene is TRBD1 (5 bases). CDR3 length equals 18 residues. The germline gives CDR1 SGHKS, CDR2 YYEKEE (reference sequence). Trimming left V 4 bases short and J 0 bases short, with 20 bases between. CDR3 in DNA: TGTGCCAGCAGCGGCCGGGACGGCATGTCCCTTAGCAATCAGCCCCAGCATTTT. Amino acids: CASSGRDGMSLSNQPQHF.